Included here is one T cell receptor (beta chain) sequence, with context. The antigen remains unidentified. CDR1 and CDR2 (germline): MNHEY, SMNVEV (reference sequence). The CDR3 sequence is 14 residues long. The V gene lost 3 bases and the J gene lost 6 bases, with 12 bases spanning the gap. Repertoires were generated with immunoSEQ multiplex PCR, while TCRdb's copy carries only in-frame clones and drops some. The sample shows hundreds of thousands of clones, around three quarters of them seen only once. This sample is part of a study of shared clonotypes between healthy human individuals. Findings and caveats of the study: Larger richness was generally estimated for naive than memory subsets.

This TCR was recovered from a woman under 40 in good health. The rearrangement uses TRBV27 and TRBJ1-5; D gene uncertain. What was sequenced was memory CD4+ T cells sorted from blood. Subset of the sample: CD45RA-negative fraction. The CDR3 DNA reads as TGTGCCAGCAGTTTCCTCCCGGCGGGTCAGCCCCAGCATTTT. Translating gives CASSFLPAGQPQHF.